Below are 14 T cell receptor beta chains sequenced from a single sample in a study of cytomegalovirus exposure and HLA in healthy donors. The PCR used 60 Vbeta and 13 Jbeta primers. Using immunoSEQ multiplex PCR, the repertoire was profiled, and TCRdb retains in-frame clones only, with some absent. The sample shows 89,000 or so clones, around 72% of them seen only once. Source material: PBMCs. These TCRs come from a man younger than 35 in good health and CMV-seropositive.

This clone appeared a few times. Here the CDR3 DNA reads TGTGCCAGCAGTCCCCCTTTTTGGGACAGGGGGTTGGACGAGCAGTACTTC. Its protein is CASSPPFWDRGLDEQYF. The chain uses TRBV25-1 and TRBJ2-7; 11 positions match TRBD1. Germline CDR1 and CDR2: MGHDK and SYGVNS. This CDR3 is built from 17 residues. The V gene end was trimmed by 5 bases and the J gene end by 5 bases; junction bases not matched to a gene: 14.

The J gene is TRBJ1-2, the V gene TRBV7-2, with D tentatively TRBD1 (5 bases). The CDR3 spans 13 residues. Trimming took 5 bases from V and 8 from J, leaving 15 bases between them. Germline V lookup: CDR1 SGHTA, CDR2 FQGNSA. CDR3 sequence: CASSQPRDGGYTF. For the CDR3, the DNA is TGTGCCAGCAGCCAACCCAGGGATGGCGGCTACACCTTC. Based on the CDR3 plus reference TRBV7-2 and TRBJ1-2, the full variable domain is GAGVSQSPSNKVTEKGKDVELRCDPISGHTALYWYRQSLGQGLEFLIYFQGNSAPDKSGLPSDRFSAERTGGSVSTLTIQRTQQEDSAVYLCASSQPRDGGYTFGSGTRLTVV.

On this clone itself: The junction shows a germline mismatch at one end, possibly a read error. Here the CDR3 reads CSSSLGQGAQHF. In DNA, the CDR3 is TGTTCCAGCAGCTTAGGGCAGGGGGCCCAGCATTTT. V is TRBV7-9 and J is TRBJ1-5, with 7 bases identical to TRBD1. Germline-derived CDR1 and CDR2 are SEHNR and FQNEAQ (reference sequence). CDR3 length: 12 amino acids. Using reference TRBV7-9 and TRBJ1-5 for the parts outside the CDR3, the full variable domain is DTGVSQNPRHKITKRGQNVTFRCDPISEHNRLYWYRQTLGQGPEFLTYFQNEAQLEKSRLLSDRFSAERPKGSFSTLEIQRTEQGDSAMYLCSSSLGQGAQHFGDGTRLSIL.

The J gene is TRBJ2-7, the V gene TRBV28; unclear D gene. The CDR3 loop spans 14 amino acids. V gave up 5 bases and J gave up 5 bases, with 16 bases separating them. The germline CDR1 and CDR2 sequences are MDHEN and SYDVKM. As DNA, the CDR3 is TGTGCCAGCAGTCCCCGCGAAGGTCGGGACGAGCAGTACTTC. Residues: CASSPREGRDEQYF. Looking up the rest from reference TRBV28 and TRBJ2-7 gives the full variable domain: DVKVTQSSRYLVKRTGEKVFLECVQDMDHENMFWYRQDPGLGLRLIYFSYDVKMKEKGDIPEGYSVSREKKERFSLILESASTNQTSMYLCASSPREGRDEQYFGPGTRLTVT.

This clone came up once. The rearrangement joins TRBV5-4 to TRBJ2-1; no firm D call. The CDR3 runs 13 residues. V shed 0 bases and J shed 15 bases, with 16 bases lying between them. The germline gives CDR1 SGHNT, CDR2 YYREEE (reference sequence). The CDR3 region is CASSLAGSPGRFF. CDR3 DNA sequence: TGTGCCAGCAGCTTGGCTGGTTCCCCAGGTCGGTTCTTC.

The CDR3 loop is CASSIGGGLDEQFF. The CDR3 bases are TGTGCCAGTAGTATTGGGGGGGGGCTCGATGAGCAGTTCTTC. This chain uses TRBV19 with TRBJ2-1; the D gene is possibly TRBD2 (7 bases). The V and J ends lost 3 bases and 8 bases respectively, with 14 bases between them. This CDR3 region has 14 residues. Germline values: CDR1 LNHDA, CDR2 SQIVND (reference sequence). Drawing the rest from reference TRBV19 and TRBJ2-1, the complete variable domain is DGGITQSPKYLFRKEGQNVTLSCEQNLNHDAMYWYRQDPGQGLRLIYYSQIVNDFQKGDIAEGYSVSREKKESFPLTVTSAQKNPTAFYLCASSIGGGLDEQFFGPGTRLTVL.

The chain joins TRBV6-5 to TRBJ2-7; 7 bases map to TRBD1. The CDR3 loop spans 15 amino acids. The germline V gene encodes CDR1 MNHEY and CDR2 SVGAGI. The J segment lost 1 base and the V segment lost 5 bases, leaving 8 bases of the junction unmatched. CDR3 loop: CASSQGQRGSYEQYF. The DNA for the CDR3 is TGTGCCAGCAGTCAGGGACAGAGGGGATCCTACGAGCAGTACTTC.

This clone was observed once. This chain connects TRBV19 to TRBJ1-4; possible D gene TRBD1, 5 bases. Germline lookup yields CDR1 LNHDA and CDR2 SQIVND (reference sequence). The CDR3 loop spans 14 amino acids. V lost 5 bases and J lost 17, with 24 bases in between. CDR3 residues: CASSPRRDLFPYFF. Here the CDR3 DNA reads TGTGCCAGTAGTCCACGGAGGGACCTCTTCCCTTATTTTTTT.

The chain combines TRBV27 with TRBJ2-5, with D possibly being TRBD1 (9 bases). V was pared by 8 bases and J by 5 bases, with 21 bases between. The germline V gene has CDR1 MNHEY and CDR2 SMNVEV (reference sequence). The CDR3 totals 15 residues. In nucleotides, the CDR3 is TGTGCCAGCGGGGCGGGGGGACAGGGATGGGAGACCCAGTACTTC. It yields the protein CASGAGGQGWETQYF.

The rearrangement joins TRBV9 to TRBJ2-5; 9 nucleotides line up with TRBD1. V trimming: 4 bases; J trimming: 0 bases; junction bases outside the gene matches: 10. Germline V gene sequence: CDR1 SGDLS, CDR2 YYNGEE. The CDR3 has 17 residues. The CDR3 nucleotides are TGTGCCAGCAGCTCCGGGACAGGGATGGTGTACCAAGAGACCCAGTACTTC. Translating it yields CASSSGTGMVYQETQYF.

The CDR3 DNA is TGTGCCAGCAGAGTGGGCGGGGGCAGCTCCTACGAGCAGTACTTC. Protein sequence: CASRVGGGSSYEQYF. The rearrangement links TRBV27 to TRBJ2-7; possibly TRBD2 for D (7 bases). There are 15 residues in the CDR3. Germline V lookup: CDR1 MNHEY, CDR2 SMNVEV (reference sequence). The V and J ends lost 6 bases and 0 bases respectively, with 15 bases between them.

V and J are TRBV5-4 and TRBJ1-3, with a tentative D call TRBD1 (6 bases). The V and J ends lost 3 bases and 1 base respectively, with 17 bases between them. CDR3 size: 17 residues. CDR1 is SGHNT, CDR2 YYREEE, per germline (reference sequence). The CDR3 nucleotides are TGTGCCAGCAGCTCCCCTGGGGGGGGCGCATCTGGAAACACCATATATTTT. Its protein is CASSSPGGGASGNTIYF.

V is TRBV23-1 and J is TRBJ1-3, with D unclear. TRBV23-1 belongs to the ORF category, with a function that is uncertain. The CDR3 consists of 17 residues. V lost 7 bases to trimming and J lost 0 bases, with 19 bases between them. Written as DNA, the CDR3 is TGCGCCAGCACCCCGGGAGGAAGGCTACACTCTGGAAACACCATATATTTT. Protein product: CASTPGGRLHSGNTIYF.

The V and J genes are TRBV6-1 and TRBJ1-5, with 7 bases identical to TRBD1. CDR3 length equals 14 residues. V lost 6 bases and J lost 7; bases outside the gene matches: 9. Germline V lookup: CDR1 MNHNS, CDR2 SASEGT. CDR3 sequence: CASSPRQGGQPQHF. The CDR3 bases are TGTGCCAGCAGCCCGAGACAGGGAGGACAGCCCCAGCATTTT.